This is a list of T cell receptor beta chains from one sample in a study of post-analysis software for immune sequencing data. Each CDR3 protein is one row after TCRdb ran MiXCR on the PCR reads. The table has approximately 730,000 distinct CDR3 sequences, less than 35% seen once. The source material was blood. These receptors all stem from a girl between 5 and 17 years old with multiple sclerosis. Each CDR3 is given with its conserved first and last residue. The order of the fields is CDR3 protein, J gene, V gene.

CDR3: CASSRTGIRDQPQHF; J: TRBJ1-5; V: TRBV6-5
CDR3: CATSRDWSGSSGSVKTQYF; J: TRBJ2-5; V: TRBV15
CDR3: CASSLGQGVNYEQYF; J: TRBJ2-7; V: TRBV28
CDR3: CASSSRGGPPNNEQFF; J: TRBJ2-1; V: TRBV11-2
CDR3: CASSLALGEVPYEQYF; J: TRBJ2-7; V: TRBV7-2
CDR3: CATSSRKWGYEQYF; J: TRBJ2-7; V: TRBV15
CDR3: CATSDPGYHGYTF; J: TRBJ1-2; V: TRBV24-1
CDR3: CSVATDYQETQFF; J: .; V: TRBV29-1
CDR3: CASSTDGSCTDTQYF; J: TRBJ2-3; V: TRBV21-1
CDR3: CASSFGRWGSDTGELFF; J: TRBJ2-2; V: TRBV7-9
CDR3: CSATIPGQPYNEQFF; J: TRBJ2-1; V: TRBV20-1
CDR3: CASSRTVKNIQYF; J: TRBJ2-4; V: TRBV6-2/TRBV6-3
CDR3: CSVDSGYTDTQYF; J: TRBJ2-3; V: TRBV29-1